This entry concerns a single T cell receptor (beta chain). This sample is part of a study of control samples from healthy donors and cancer patients. Germline assignment: CDR1 LNHDA and CDR2 SQIVND (reference sequence). The CDR3 covers 19 residues. The ends lost 3 bases at V and 4 bases at J; junction bases unmatched: 19. Sequencing used immunoSEQ multiplex PCR; TCRdb keeps in-frame clones, though not all of them. The sample lists approximately 170,000 clones, nearly 90% seen once, with roughly 1.3% in the top ten. The V call is TRBV19, the J call TRBJ2-3, with 7 bases lining up with TRBD1. This clonotype originated in a woman between 45 and 65 years old in good health. The sequencing sample was made of blood. The DNA of the CDR3 is TGTGCCAGTAGTATGAAGTGGGGGACCCAGGGCACAGGGGCAGATACGCAGTATTTT. Translation: CASSMKWGTQGTGADTQYF.